This TCR beta chain was obtained from a study of response to subunit inactivated influenza vaccine. MiXCR, applied by TCRdb to the RT-PCR reads, yields one record per CDR3 protein. The sample lists about 540,000 distinct CDR3 sequences; around 21% were seen once. In its sample, this clonotype was seen a few times. The CDR3 sequence is 15 residues long. Losses at the gene ends were 0 bases for V and 9 bases for J; bases not matched to a gene: 5. The germline CDR1 and CDR2 sequences are SEHNR and FQNEAQ (reference sequence). The sample was also reused in another study, on T cells expressing NK-cell markers. That work states: Generation of TCR beta cDNA was performed by 5'RACE template switching incorporating UMIs.

The sequence came from a man over 45 who received an inactivated influenza vaccine. Sample: CD4+ T cells sorted from PBMCs, taken approximately 13 days after vaccination. The J gene is TRBJ2-3, the V gene TRBV7-9; the match to TRBD1 covers 11 bases. The CDR3 region has the DNA TGTGCCAGCAGCTTAGCGTCGGGACAGGGGGACACGCAGTATTTT. Translation: CASSLASGQGDTQYF.